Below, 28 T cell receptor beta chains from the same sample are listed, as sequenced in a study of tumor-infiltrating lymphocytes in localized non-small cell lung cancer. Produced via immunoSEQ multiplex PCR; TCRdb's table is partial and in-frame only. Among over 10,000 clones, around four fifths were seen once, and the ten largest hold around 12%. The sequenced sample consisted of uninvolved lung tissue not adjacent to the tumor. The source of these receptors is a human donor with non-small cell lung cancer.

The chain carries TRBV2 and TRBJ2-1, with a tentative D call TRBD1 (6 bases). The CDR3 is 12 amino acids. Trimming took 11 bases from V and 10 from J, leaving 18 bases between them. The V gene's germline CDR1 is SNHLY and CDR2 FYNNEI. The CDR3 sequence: CAGASMDSEQFF. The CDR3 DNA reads TGTGCCGGAGCTTCGATGGACAGCGAGCAGTTCTTC.

The CDR3 is CASRIQGSHSPLHF. The CDR3 DNA is TGTGCCAGTAGAATACAGGGGTCGCATTCACCCCTCCACTTT. The chain has TRBV19 and TRBJ1-6; 7 bases map to TRBD1. Germline V gene sequence: CDR1 LNHDA, CDR2 SQIVND (reference sequence). The V gene end was trimmed by 6 bases and the J gene end by 8 bases; junction bases not matched to a gene: 7. This CDR3 spans 14 amino acids. The full variable domain, with the rest looked up from reference TRBV19 and TRBJ1-6, is DGGITQSPKYLFRKEGQNVTLSCEQNLNHDAMYWYRQDPGQGLRLIYYSQIVNDFQKGDIAEGYSVSREKKESFPLTVTSAQKNPTAFYLCASRIQGSHSPLHFGNGTRLTVT.

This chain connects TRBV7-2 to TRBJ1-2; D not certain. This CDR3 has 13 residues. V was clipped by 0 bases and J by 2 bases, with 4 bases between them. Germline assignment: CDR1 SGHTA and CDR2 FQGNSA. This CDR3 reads CASSLAQNYGYTF. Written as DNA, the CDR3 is TGTGCCAGCAGCTTAGCACAGAACTATGGCTACACCTTC.

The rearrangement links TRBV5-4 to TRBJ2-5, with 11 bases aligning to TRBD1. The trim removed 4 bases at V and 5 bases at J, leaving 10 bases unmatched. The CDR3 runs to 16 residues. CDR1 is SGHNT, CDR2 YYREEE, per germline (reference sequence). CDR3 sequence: CASSGEGQGGLETQYF. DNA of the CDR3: TGTGCCAGCAGCGGTGAGGGACAGGGGGGATTGGAGACCCAGTACTTC.

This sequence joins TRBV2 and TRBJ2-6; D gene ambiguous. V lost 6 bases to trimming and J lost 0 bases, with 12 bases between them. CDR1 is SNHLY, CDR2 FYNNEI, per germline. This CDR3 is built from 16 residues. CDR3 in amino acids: CASRLGRNSGANVLTF. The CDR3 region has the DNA TGTGCCAGCAGGCTAGGACGAAACTCTGGGGCCAACGTCCTGACTTTC.

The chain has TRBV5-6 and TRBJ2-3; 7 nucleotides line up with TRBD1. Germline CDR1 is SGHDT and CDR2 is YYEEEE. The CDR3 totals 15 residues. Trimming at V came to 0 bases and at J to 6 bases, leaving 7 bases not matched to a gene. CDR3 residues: CASSLGQGFSDTQYF. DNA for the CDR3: TGTGCCAGCAGCTTGGGACAGGGATTTTCGGATACGCAGTATTTT.

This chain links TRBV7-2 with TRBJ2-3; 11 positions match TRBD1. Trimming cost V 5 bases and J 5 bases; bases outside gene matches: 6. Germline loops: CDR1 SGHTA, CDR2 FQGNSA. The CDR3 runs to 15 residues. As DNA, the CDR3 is TGTGCCAGCAGCCGCCGGACAGGGGGCATAGATACGCAGTATTTT. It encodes CASSRRTGGIDTQYF.

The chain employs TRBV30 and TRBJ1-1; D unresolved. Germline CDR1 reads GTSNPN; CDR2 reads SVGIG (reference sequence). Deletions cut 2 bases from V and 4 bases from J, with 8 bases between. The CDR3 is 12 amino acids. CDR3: CAWSPTGTEAFF. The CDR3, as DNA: TGTGCCTGGAGTCCCACGGGCACTGAAGCTTTCTTT.

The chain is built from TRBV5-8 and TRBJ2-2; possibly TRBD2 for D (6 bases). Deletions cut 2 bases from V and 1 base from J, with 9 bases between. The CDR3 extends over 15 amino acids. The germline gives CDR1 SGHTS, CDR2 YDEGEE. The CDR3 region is CASSFRGLNTGELFF. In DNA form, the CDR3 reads TGTGCCAGCAGCTTTCGGGGGTTGAACACCGGGGAGCTGTTTTTT.

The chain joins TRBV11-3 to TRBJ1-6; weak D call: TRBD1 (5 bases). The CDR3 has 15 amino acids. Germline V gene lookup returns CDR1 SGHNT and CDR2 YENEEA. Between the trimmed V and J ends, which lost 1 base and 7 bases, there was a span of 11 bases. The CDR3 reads CASSLGEGTNSPLHF. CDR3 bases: TGTGCCAGCAGCTTAGGGGAGGGGACCAATTCACCCCTCCACTTT.

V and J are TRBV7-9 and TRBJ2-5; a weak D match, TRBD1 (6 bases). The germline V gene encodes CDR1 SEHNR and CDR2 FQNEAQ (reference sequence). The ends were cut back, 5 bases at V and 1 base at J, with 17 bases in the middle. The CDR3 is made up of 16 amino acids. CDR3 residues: CASSPGTWGLQETQYF. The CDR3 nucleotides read TGTGCCAGCAGCCCGGGGACGTGGGGGCTCCAAGAGACCCAGTACTTC.

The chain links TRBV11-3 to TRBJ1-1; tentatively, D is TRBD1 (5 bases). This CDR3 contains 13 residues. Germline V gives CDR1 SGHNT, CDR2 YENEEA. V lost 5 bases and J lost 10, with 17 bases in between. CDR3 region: CASSRTGQVRAFF. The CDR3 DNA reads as TGTGCCAGCAGCCGCACGGGGCAGGTACGAGCTTTCTTT.

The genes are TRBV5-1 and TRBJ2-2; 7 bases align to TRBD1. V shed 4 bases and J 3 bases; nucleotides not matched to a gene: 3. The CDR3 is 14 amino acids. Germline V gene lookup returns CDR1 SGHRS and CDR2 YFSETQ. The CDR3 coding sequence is TGCGCCAGCAGCGTTACAGGGGACACCGGGGAGCTGTTTTTT. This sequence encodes CASSVTGDTGELFF.

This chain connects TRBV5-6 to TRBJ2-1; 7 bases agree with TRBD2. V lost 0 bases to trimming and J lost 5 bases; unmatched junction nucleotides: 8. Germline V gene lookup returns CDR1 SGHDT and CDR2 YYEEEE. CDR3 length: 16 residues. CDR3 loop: CASSLVGGGRDNEQFF. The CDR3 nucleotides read TGTGCCAGCAGCTTGGTCGGCGGGGGTAGGGACAATGAGCAGTTCTTC.

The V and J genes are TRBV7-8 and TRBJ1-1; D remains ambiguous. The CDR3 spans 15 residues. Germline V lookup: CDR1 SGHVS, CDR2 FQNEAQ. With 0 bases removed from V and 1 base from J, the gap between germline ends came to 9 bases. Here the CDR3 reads CASSLALGRNTEAFF. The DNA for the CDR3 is TGTGCCAGCAGCTTAGCTTTGGGGAGGAACACTGAAGCTTTCTTT.

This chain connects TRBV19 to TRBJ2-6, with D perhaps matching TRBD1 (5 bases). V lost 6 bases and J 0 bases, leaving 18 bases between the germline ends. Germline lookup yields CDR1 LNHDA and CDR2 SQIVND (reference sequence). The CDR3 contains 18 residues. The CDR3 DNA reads TGTGCCAGTAGCCCCCCCCCAGGGTTGGGCTCTGGGGCCAACGTCCTGACTTTC. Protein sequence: CASSPPPGLGSGANVLTF.

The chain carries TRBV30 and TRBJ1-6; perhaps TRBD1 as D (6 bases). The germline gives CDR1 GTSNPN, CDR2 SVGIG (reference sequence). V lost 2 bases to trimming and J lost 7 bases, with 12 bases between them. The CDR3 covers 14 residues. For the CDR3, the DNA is TGTGCCTGGAGTACAGGGACGGGGAATTCACCCCTCCACTTT. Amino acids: CAWSTGTGNSPLHF.

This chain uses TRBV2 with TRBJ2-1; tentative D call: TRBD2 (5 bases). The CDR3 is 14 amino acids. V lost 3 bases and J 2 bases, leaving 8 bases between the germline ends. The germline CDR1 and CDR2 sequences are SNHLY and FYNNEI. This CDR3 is CASSERVAYNEQFF. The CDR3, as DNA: TGTGCCAGCAGTGAGAGGGTAGCCTACAATGAGCAGTTCTTC.

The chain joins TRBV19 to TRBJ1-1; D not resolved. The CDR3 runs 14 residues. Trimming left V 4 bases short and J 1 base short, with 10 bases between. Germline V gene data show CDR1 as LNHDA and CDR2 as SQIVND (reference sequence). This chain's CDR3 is CASSTLDGNTEAFF. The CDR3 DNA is TGTGCCAGTAGTACCTTGGACGGGAACACTGAAGCTTTCTTT.

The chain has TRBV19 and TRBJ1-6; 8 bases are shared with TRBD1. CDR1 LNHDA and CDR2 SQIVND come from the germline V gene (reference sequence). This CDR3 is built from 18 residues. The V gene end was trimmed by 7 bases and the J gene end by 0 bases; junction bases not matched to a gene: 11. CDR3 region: CASNPRQGSSSYNSPLHF. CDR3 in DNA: TGTGCCAGTAACCCGAGACAGGGGTCGAGCTCCTATAATTCACCCCTCCACTTT.

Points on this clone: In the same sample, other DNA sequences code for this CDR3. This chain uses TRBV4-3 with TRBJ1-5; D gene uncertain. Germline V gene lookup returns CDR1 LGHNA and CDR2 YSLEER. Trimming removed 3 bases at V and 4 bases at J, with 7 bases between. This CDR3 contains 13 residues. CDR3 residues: CASSQQLNQPQHF. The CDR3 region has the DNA TGCGCCAGCAGCCAGCAACTGAATCAGCCCCAGCATTTT.

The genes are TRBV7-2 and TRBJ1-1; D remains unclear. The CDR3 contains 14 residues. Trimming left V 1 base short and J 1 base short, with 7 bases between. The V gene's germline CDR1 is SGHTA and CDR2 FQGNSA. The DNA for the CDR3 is TGTGCCAGCAGCTTAGATCCGAGGAACACTGAAGCTTTCTTT. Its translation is CASSLDPRNTEAFF. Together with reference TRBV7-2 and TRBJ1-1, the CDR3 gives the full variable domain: GAGVSQSPSNKVTEKGKDVELRCDPISGHTALYWYRQSLGQGLEFLIYFQGNSAPDKSGLPSDRFSAERTGGSVSTLTIQRTQQEDSAVYLCASSLDPRNTEAFFGQGTRLTVV.

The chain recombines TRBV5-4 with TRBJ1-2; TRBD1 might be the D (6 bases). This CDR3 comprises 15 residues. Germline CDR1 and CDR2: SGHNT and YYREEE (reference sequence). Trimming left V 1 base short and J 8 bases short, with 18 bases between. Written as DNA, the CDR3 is TGTGCCAGCAGCTTGATCGGGACAAGTAGTGGAGGCTACACCTTC. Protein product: CASSLIGTSSGGYTF.

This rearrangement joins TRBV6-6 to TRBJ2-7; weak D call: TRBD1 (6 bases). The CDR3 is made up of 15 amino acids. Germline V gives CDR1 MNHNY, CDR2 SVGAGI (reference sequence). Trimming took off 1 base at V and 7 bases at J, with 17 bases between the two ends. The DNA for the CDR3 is TGTGCCAGCAGTTACTTATTCCGGGACAAGCGGGAGCAGTACTTC. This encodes CASSYLFRDKREQYF.

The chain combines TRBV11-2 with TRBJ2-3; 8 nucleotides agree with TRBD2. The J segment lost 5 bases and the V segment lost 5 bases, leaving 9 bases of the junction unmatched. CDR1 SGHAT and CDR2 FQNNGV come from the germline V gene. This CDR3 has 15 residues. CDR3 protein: CASSQDGGAGDTQYF. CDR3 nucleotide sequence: TGTGCCAGCAGCCAGGACGGGGGGGCCGGAGATACGCAGTATTTT. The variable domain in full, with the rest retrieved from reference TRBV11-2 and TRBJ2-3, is EAGVAQSPRYKIIEKRQSVAFWCNPISGHATLYWYQQILGQGPKLLIQFQNNGVVDDSQLPKDRFSAERLKGVDSTLKIQPAKLEDSAVYLCASSQDGGAGDTQYFGPGTRLTVL.

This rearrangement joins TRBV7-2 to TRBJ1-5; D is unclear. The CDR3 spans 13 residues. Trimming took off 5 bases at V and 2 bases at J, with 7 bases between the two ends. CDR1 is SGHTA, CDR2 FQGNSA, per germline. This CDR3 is CASSRQRNQPQHF. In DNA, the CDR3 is TGTGCCAGCAGCAGACAACGCAATCAGCCCCAGCATTTT.

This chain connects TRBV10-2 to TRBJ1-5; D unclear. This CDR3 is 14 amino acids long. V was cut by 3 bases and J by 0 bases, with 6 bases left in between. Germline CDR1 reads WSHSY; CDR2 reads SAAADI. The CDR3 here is CASSDTTSNQPQHF. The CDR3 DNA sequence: TGCGCCAGCAGTGACACAACTAGCAATCAGCCCCAGCATTTT.

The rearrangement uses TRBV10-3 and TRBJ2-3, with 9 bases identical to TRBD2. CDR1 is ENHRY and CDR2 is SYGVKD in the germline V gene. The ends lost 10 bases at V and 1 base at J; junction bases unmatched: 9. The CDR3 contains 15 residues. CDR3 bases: TGTGCCACCCTGGGGATAGCGGGGGGCACAGATACGCAGTATTTT. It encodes CATLGIAGGTDTQYF.